One and the same sample provided the 16 T cell receptor beta chains below, sequenced in a study of CD8 T cells in Susac syndrome (dated by TCRdb to the late 2010s). Libraries came from the immunoSEQ multiplex PCR assay. RNA was extracted using the RNeasy kit, and roughly 0.45 to 1 ug of the RNA was reverse transcribed with random hexamers. The public reads were reprocessed in TCRdb via fastp at Q25 and MiXCR, keeping in-frame beta chains. Each CDR3 protein gets just one entry, which takes the most common genes and DNA from the rows behind it. Present in this sample are about 250,000 distinct CDR3 sequences, approximately 92% of which were seen just once. The ten largest make up approximately 0.072% of the sample. Sample: CD4+ T cells from PBMCs. These TCRs come from a human donor with multiple sclerosis.

V usage is TRBV30 and J usage is TRBJ2-3, with D unresolved. Germline loops: CDR1 GTSNPN, CDR2 SVGIG (reference sequence). The V end lost 7 bases, the J end lost 0 bases, and 8 bases lay between the germline ends. The CDR3 is 12 residues long. This CDR3 is CALELSTDTQYF. DNA for the CDR3: TGTGCCTTAGAGCTTAGCACAGATACGCAGTATTTT. Supplemented by reference TRBV30 and TRBJ2-3, the full variable domain reads SQTIHQWPATLVQPVGSPLSLECTVEGTSNPNLYWYRQAAGRGLQLLFYSVGIGQISSEVPQNLSASRPQDRQFILSSKKLLLSDSGFYLCALELSTDTQYFGPGTRLTVL.

This chain connects TRBV28 to TRBJ2-1; a possible D gene is TRBD1 (5 bases). Looked up from germline, CDR1 is MDHEN and CDR2 is SYDVKM. The CDR3 totals 13 residues. Trimming left V 2 bases short and J 6 bases short, with 8 bases between. CDR3 protein: CASSLRGSNEQFF. Here the CDR3 DNA reads TGTGCCAGCAGTTTAAGGGGTTCCAATGAGCAGTTCTTC.

This chain connects TRBV27 to TRBJ1-6, with 7 bases that match TRBD1. Germline CDR1 reads MNHEY; CDR2 reads SMNVEV (reference sequence). This CDR3 comprises 15 residues. J gave up 6 bases and V 6 bases, and 8 bases lay outside the gene matches. The CDR3 loop is CASRQTGQLNSPLHF. The CDR3 DNA reads as TGTGCCAGCAGGCAGACAGGGCAGCTTAATTCACCCCTCCACTTT.

The gene calls are TRBV20-1 and TRBJ2-1; TRBD2 matches at 10 bases. V trimming: 6 bases; J trimming: 8 bases; junction bases outside the gene matches: 13. Germline CDR1 DFQATT, CDR2 SNEGSKA (reference sequence). This CDR3 spans 15 amino acids. CDR3 loop: CSAESPSGGADEQFF. In DNA, the CDR3 is TGCAGTGCAGAGTCACCCAGCGGGGGGGCCGATGAGCAGTTCTTC.

This sequence joins TRBV3-1 and TRBJ1-6; no clear D gene. The CDR3 runs to 15 residues. Germline CDR1 reads LGHDT; CDR2 reads YNNKEL (reference sequence). Trimming left V 1 base short and J 6 bases short, with 10 bases between. CDR3 in amino acids: CASSQGQQANSPLHF. The CDR3 nucleotides are TGTGCCAGCAGCCAAGGGCAGCAAGCTAATTCACCCCTCCACTTT. The full variable domain, rest sourced from reference TRBV3-1 and TRBJ1-6, is DTAVSQTPKYLVTQMGNDKSIKCEQNLGHDTMYWYKQDSKKFLKIMFSYNNKELIINETVPNRFSPKSPDKAHLNLHINSLELGDSAVYFCASSQGQQANSPLHFGNGTRLTVT.

The chain carries TRBV12-3 or TRBV12-4 and TRBJ2-6, with a possible D match to TRBD1 (5 bases). The CDR3 consists of 16 residues. V lost 5 bases, J lost 4 bases, and 15 bases lay in between. The CDR3 here is CASSPPRGAGANVLTF. CDR3 in DNA: TGTGCCAGCAGTCCCCCAAGGGGCGCCGGGGCCAACGTCCTGACTTTC.

The chain is built from TRBV9 and TRBJ1-1; the D is unclear. The CDR3 contains 15 residues. Trimming shortened V by 4 bases and J by 5 bases, and 18 bases separated the two germline ends. CDR1 SGDLS and CDR2 YYNGEE come from the germline V gene. The CDR3 coding sequence is TGTGCCAGCAGCCCTACCTGGGGTGTCGGGACTGAAGCTTTCTTT. It translates to CASSPTWGVGTEAFF.

On this clonotype: A read error is possible here, since a much larger clone lies one base away. The chain links TRBV3-1 to TRBJ2-7, with no clear D. The germline gives CDR1 LGHDT, CDR2 YNNKEL (reference sequence). This CDR3 is built from 11 residues. V lost 3 bases, J lost 4 bases, and 4 bases lay in between. The CDR3 reads CASSHGYEQYF. The CDR3 bases are TGTGCCAGCAGCCATGGTTACGAGCAGTACTTC.

The chain links TRBV20-1 to TRBJ1-5; TRBD1 aligns across 7 bases. The ends lost 4 bases at V and 0 bases at J; junction bases unmatched: 3. Germline V gives CDR1 DFQATT, CDR2 SNEGSKA (reference sequence). This CDR3 spans 14 amino acids. The CDR3 nucleotides read TGCAGTGCTACCGCAGGGGGTAGCAATCAGCCCCAGCATTTT. Amino acids: CSATAGGSNQPQHF.

CDR3 region: CASSAGTGWYGYTF. The CDR3 DNA follows: TGTGCCAGCAGTGCTGGGACAGGGTGGTATGGCTACACCTTC. The rearrangement uses TRBV2 and TRBJ1-2, with 9 bases lining up with TRBD1. V dropped 4 bases and J dropped 5; count of bases not matched to a gene: 5. This CDR3 has 14 residues. The germline CDR1 and CDR2 sequences are SNHLY and FYNNEI.

The rearrangement uses TRBV7-9 and TRBJ1-3; no clear D. This CDR3 is 14 amino acids long. Per germline, CDR1 SEHNR and CDR2 FQNEAQ (reference sequence). The V gene lost 7 bases and the J gene lost 2 bases, with 12 bases spanning the gap. CDR3 protein: CASTPRGAGNTIYF. The CDR3 DNA reads as TGTGCCAGCACCCCTCGCGGGGCTGGAAACACCATATATTTT.

The V call is TRBV3-1, the J call TRBJ2-5; TRBD2 is a possible D gene (6 bases). Germline values: CDR1 LGHDT, CDR2 YNNKEL (reference sequence). V was shortened by 0 bases and J by 5 bases, with 10 bases between the two germline ends. This CDR3 is built from 14 residues. The CDR3 loop reads CASSQDYGGETQYF. The CDR3 DNA sequence: TGTGCCAGCAGCCAAGATTACGGGGGTGAGACCCAGTACTTC.

This chain connects TRBV5-1 to TRBJ2-3; 8 nucleotides match TRBD2. Germline V gene data show CDR1 as SGHRS and CDR2 as YFSETQ. The CDR3 length is 15 residues. V lost 5 bases to trimming and J lost 1 base; unmatched junction nucleotides: 6. The CDR3 loop is CASRRGGRGTDTQYF. CDR3 nucleotide sequence: TGCGCCAGCAGACGGGGGGGAAGAGGCACAGATACGCAGTATTTT.

The V gene is TRBV30, the J gene TRBJ2-7; 9 bases fit TRBD2. The germline gives CDR1 GTSNPN, CDR2 SVGIG (reference sequence). The length of the CDR3 is 15 residues. Germline trimming cut 3 bases from V and 3 bases from J; bases unmatched to any gene: 9. The CDR3, as DNA: TGTGCCTGGAGCGTACTAGCTAGCGGGAACTACGAGCAGTACGTC. Translated: CAWSVLASGNYEQYV.

The CDR3 bases are TGTGCCAGCAGACGGACTAGCGGGAGGGCACCTGGGGCCAACGTCCTGACTTTC. Protein: CASRRTSGRAPGANVLTF. The gene calls are TRBV21-1 and TRBJ2-6; the table gives TRBD2 as D, unverified against the DNA. TRBV21-1 is a known pseudogene. This CDR3 is 18 amino acids long.

The chain is built from TRBV5-1 and TRBJ1-2, with TRBD1 as a possible D gene (6 bases). This CDR3 is built from 15 residues. The germline V and J ends were trimmed by 4 bases and 5 bases, with 18 bases remaining between them. Germline CDR1 reads SGHRS; CDR2 reads YFSETQ. CDR3 in DNA: TGCGCCAGCAGCCCGGAGACAGGCTACATGTATGGCTACACCTTC. Residues: CASSPETGYMYGYTF.